The 30 T cell receptor beta chains below were found in one sample sequenced in a study of T cells in Graves' hyperthyroidism and ophthalmopathy (dated by TCRdb to the late 2010s). Library creation used multiplex PCR. Sequencing instrument: Illumina HiSeq 2000. The TCR beta CDR3 regions were amplified from the RNA transcripts. For the first round of RT-PCR on the TCR CDR3, the HTBI primer set was used together with the Qiagen OneStep RT-PCR kit. TCRdb ran its own pipeline on the public reads, namely fastp trimming at Q25 and MiXCR clone calling, and kept in-frame beta chains. Rows matching on CDR3 protein sequence are summarized as one entry with the most common DNA and genes. The sample data list about 520,000 distinct CDR3 sequences, and roughly 24% of these were observed just once. 11% of the sample belongs to the ten largest clones. The sample was blood. The receptors derive from a woman aged 30 to 39 with Graves' ophthalmopathy.

This clonotype was counted between two and nine times. The V call is TRBV20-1, the J call TRBJ2-5, with TRBD2 matching over 8 bases. Germline V gene lookup returns CDR1 DFQATT and CDR2 SNEGSKA (reference sequence). This CDR3 spans 13 amino acids. V lost 1 base, J lost 4 bases, and 2 bases stayed unmatched. The DNA of the CDR3 is TGCAGTGCTAGAGCGGGAGGGCCAGAGACCCAGTACTTC. The encoded protein is CSARAGGPETQYF.

This clonotype has a count of ten or more. The rearrangement uses TRBV19 and TRBJ1-1, with TRBD1 matching 9 bases. CDR1 and CDR2 from the germline V gene are LNHDA and SQIVND (reference sequence). The CDR3 runs to 15 residues. V dropped 7 bases and J dropped 6; count of bases not matched to a gene: 12. The CDR3 coding sequence is TGTGCCAGTACCCAACCGGGACAGGGAAGGGCTGAAGCTTTCTTT. Translating it yields CASTQPGQGRAEAFF. Supplemented by reference TRBV19 and TRBJ1-1, the full variable domain reads DGGITQSPKYLFRKEGQNVTLSCEQNLNHDAMYWYRQDPGQGLRLIYYSQIVNDFQKGDIAEGYSVSREKKESFPLTVTSAQKNPTAFYLCASTQPGQGRAEAFFGQGTRLTVV.

The genes are TRBV3-1 and TRBJ1-2, with no clear D. V was clipped by 3 bases and J by 6 bases, with 11 bases between them. CDR3 length equals 13 residues. CDR1 and CDR2 (germline): LGHDT, YNNKEL (reference sequence). In DNA form, the CDR3 reads TGTGCCAGCAGCCAGCAGGTGCCGGATGGCTACACCTTC. Amino acid sequence: CASSQQVPDGYTF.

This clonotype was counted at least ten times. V is TRBV19 and J is TRBJ2-7; 7 nucleotides match TRBD2. The CDR3 totals 16 residues. Trimming at V came to 5 bases and at J to 3 bases, leaving 13 bases not matched to a gene. CDR1 and CDR2 from the germline V gene are LNHDA and SQIVND (reference sequence). The CDR3 loop is CASSRDYDGVGYEQYF. The CDR3 DNA reads as TGTGCCAGTAGTCGGGACTACGACGGGGTGGGCTACGAGCAGTACTTC.

This clonotype was found many times. This chain connects TRBV11-3 to TRBJ2-2; 9 nucleotides align to TRBD1. The V and J ends lost 6 bases and 5 bases, in that order; junction bases with no gene match: 7. The CDR3 covers 15 residues. Germline lookup yields CDR1 SGHNT and CDR2 YENEEA. The DNA for the CDR3 is TGTGCCAGCAGTCACGGGACAGGGTGGACCGGGGAGCTGTTTTTT. Protein product: CASSHGTGWTGELFF.

The chain is built from TRBV5-1 and TRBJ1-3, with a weak D call TRBD1 (6 bases). The V gene lost 2 bases and the J gene lost 0 bases, with 9 bases spanning the gap. The CDR3 is 15 residues long. Per the germline V gene, CDR1 is SGHRS and CDR2 is YFSETQ. The chain's CDR3 is CASSFGDNSGNTIYF. The DNA of the CDR3 is TGCGCCAGCAGCTTTGGGGACAACTCTGGAAACACCATATATTTT.

This clonotype has more than one count but fewer than ten. This chain joins TRBV20-1 and TRBJ1-5; 7 nucleotides match TRBD1. This CDR3 region has 16 residues. Germline V gene sequence: CDR1 DFQATT, CDR2 SNEGSKA (reference sequence). The ends lost 3 bases at V and 3 bases at J; junction bases unmatched: 11. This chain's CDR3 is CSASAKTGPFNQPQHF. CDR3 sequence (DNA): TGCAGTGCTAGTGCCAAGACAGGGCCCTTCAATCAGCCCCAGCATTTT.

This rearrangement joins TRBV6-5 to TRBJ2-7; D unresolved. Germline CDR1 MNHEY, CDR2 SVGAGI. This CDR3 is 13 amino acids long. Between the trimmed V and J ends, which lost 8 bases and 3 bases, there was a span of 14 bases. DNA for the CDR3: TGTGCCAGCGGATTATCGGCATACTACGAGCAGTACTTC. Amino acid sequence: CASGLSAYYEQYF.

Many counts were recorded for this clonotype. J is TRBJ2-2 and V is TRBV24-1, with D perhaps matching TRBD1 (5 bases). Germline V gives CDR1 KGHDR, CDR2 SFDVKD. The V end lost 0 bases, the J end lost 6 bases, and 10 bases lay between the germline ends. The CDR3 sequence is 15 residues long. As DNA, the CDR3 is TGTGCCACCAGTGATTTGAAAGGGGCCTCCGGGGAGCTGTTTTTT. Residues: CATSDLKGASGELFF.

This clonotype was counted ten times or more. The chain combines TRBV2 with TRBJ1-2; D is unclear. Germline V lookup: CDR1 SNHLY, CDR2 FYNNEI. This CDR3 is built from 13 residues. V was trimmed by 11 bases and J by 4 bases, leaving 17 bases between them. Here the CDR3 DNA reads TGTGCCTCCCACACACACAGTATCTATGGCTACACCTTC. It codes for CASHTHSIYGYTF.

This clonotype was counted between two and nine times. The chain uses TRBV30 and TRBJ2-5; D may be TRBD1 (5 bases). The CDR3 is 13 residues long. From germline, CDR1 is GTSNPN and CDR2 SVGIG (reference sequence). Trimming shortened V by 6 bases and J by 1 base, and 12 bases separated the two germline ends. CDR3 DNA: TGTGCCTGTACCACAGGAGCCCAAGAGACCCAGTACTTC. The encoded protein is CACTTGAQETQYF.

This CDR3 reads CASSLDWGPYSNQPQHF. The CDR3 region has the DNA TGTGCCAGCAGTTTAGATTGGGGGCCCTATAGCAATCAGCCCCAGCATTTT. The chain employs TRBV12-3 or TRBV12-4 and TRBJ1-5; TRBD1 is a possible D gene (6 bases). Trimming cost V 1 base and J 0 bases, with 13 bases left between them. This CDR3 contains 17 residues.

This rearrangement joins TRBV5-4 to TRBJ2-5, with D perhaps assigned TRBD1 or TRBD2 (6 bases each). Per the germline V gene, CDR1 is SGHNT and CDR2 is YYREEE (reference sequence). Trimming removed 3 bases at V and 5 bases at J, with 14 bases between. The CDR3 contains 14 residues. The chain's CDR3 is CASSSRGARETQYF. The CDR3 coding sequence is TGTGCCAGCAGCTCAAGGGGGGCCCGGGAGACCCAGTACTTC.

This clonotype occurred many times. The V call is TRBV7-8, the J call TRBJ1-4, with 7 bases lining up with TRBD1. The CDR3 totals 15 residues. The V segment lost 5 bases and the J segment 6 bases; nucleotides outside the gene matches: 9. Per germline, CDR1 SGHVS and CDR2 FQNEAQ. CDR3 region: CASSPHRGGYEKLFF. DNA for the CDR3: TGTGCCAGCAGCCCCCACAGGGGCGGGTATGAAAAACTGTTTTTT.

This clonotype was seen a few times. A much larger clone differs from this one at a single base, so this may be a read error. The chain uses TRBV7-8 and TRBJ2-5; no definite D call. The germline CDR1 and CDR2 sequences are SGHVS and FQNEAQ. CDR3 length: 18 residues. CDR3 loop: CASSLRPVGPRFGETKYF. CDR3 nucleotide sequence: TGTGCCAGCAGCTTAAGACCCGTAGGCCCCCGATTCGGAGAGACCAAGTACTTC. The variable domain in full, completed from reference TRBV7-8 and TRBJ2-5, reads GAGVSQSPRYKVAKRGQDVALRCDPISGHVSLFWYQQALGQGPEFLTYFQNEAQLDKSGLPSDRFFAERPEGSVSTLKIQRTQQEDSAVYLCASSLRPVGPRFGETKYFGPGTRLLVL.

The V gene is TRBV12-5, the J gene TRBJ2-2; either TRBD1 or TRBD2 may supply D (5 bases each). Per the germline V gene, CDR1 is LGHNT and CDR2 is FRNRAP. V was clipped by 1 base and J by 6 bases, with 9 bases between them. CDR3 size: 14 residues. This chain's CDR3 is CASGLGGSAGELFF. In DNA, the CDR3 is TGTGCTAGTGGTTTGGGGGGGTCGGCCGGGGAGCTGTTTTTT.

This clonotype was found many times. The CDR3 bases are TGTGCCAGCAGTCTCGACAGAAACTCCTACTACGAGCAGTACTTC. The encoded protein is CASSLDRNSYYEQYF. The J gene is TRBJ2-7, the V gene TRBV27, with D possibly TRBD1 on 5 matching bases. Per the germline V gene, CDR1 is MNHEY and CDR2 is SMNVEV (reference sequence). The length of the CDR3 is 15 residues. Deletions cut 5 bases from V and 3 bases from J, with 17 bases between.

The count of this clonotype is one. V and J are TRBV29-1 and TRBJ2-7; TRBD1 matches at 7 bases. J lost 6 bases, V lost 7 bases, and 9 bases had no gene match. The germline V gene encodes CDR1 SQVTM and CDR2 ANQGSEA. CDR3 length: 12 amino acids. The CDR3 DNA is TGCAGCGCGACCGAGACAGGGAGCGAGCAGTACTTC. Encoded protein: CSATETGSEQYF.

As regards this clonotype: With a much larger clone just one base away, this may be a read error. This chain connects TRBV20-1 to TRBJ1-1, with D uncertain. The germline gives CDR1 DFQATT, CDR2 SNEGSKA (reference sequence). The CDR3 is 11 amino acids. The CDR3 region is CSASPYTEACF. CDR3 DNA sequence: TGCAGTGCTAGCCCATACACTGAAGCTTGCTTT.

This clonotype has just one count. The rearrangement links TRBV7-2 to TRBJ1-1; the D gene is possibly TRBD1 (5 bases). V gave up 2 bases and J gave up 4 bases, with 11 bases separating them. The CDR3 has 14 amino acids. Per the germline V gene, CDR1 is SGHTA and CDR2 is FQGNSA. CDR3 DNA sequence: TGTGCCAGCAGCTTAAATGGGGGGATCACTGAAGCTTTCTTT. Protein: CASSLNGGITEAFF.

This clonotype appeared many times. The chain has TRBV6-1 and TRBJ2-7; D is unresolved. The length of the CDR3 is 13 residues. Trimming took off 5 bases at V and 1 base at J, with 9 bases between the two ends. The germline CDR1 and CDR2 sequences are MNHNS and SASEGT. The CDR3 DNA reads TGTGCCAGCAGTCAGACCGTATCCTACGAGCAGTACTTC. It codes for CASSQTVSYEQYF.

The V gene is TRBV5-8, the J gene TRBJ1-6, with TRBD1 identical over 7 bases. The junction had 8 bases not matched to a gene; V was cut back by 2 bases and J by 9 bases. The CDR3 contains 15 residues. In germline, CDR1 is SGHTS, CDR2 YDEGEE. CDR3 sequence: CASSFYDRVGSPLHF. DNA of the CDR3: TGTGCCAGCAGCTTTTACGACAGGGTCGGTTCACCCCTCCACTTT.

In this sample, this clonotype turned up many times. The chain carries TRBV7-9 and TRBJ1-2, with D perhaps matching TRBD1 (5 bases). Looked up from germline, CDR1 is SEHNR and CDR2 is FQNEAQ (reference sequence). The CDR3 runs to 14 residues. V lost 2 bases and J lost 5, with 12 bases in between. The DNA for the CDR3 is TGTGCCAGCAGCTTAAAGGCAGGGCTATATGGCTACACCTTC. It translates to CASSLKAGLYGYTF.

This clonotype appeared many times. This rearrangement joins TRBV20-1 to TRBJ2-7; D is perhaps TRBD1 or TRBD2 (5 bases each). The V gene's germline CDR1 is DFQATT and CDR2 SNEGSKA (reference sequence). The CDR3 runs to 14 residues. V was clipped by 0 bases and J by 6 bases, with 15 bases between them. CDR3 in DNA: TGCAGTGCTAGAGATTTGGGACCTTTGTTCGAGCAGTACTTC. Protein: CSARDLGPLFEQYF.

There are a few counts of this clonotype. This sequence may be a read error, since a much larger clone differs from it by one base. DNA for the CDR3: TGCAGTGCTAGCGAGACGAGCTACGAGCAGTACTTC. This encodes CSASETSYEQYF. The genes are TRBV20-1 and TRBJ2-7; D uncertain. Trimming removed 3 bases at V and 3 bases at J, with 9 bases between. Germline-derived CDR1 and CDR2 are DFQATT and SNEGSKA (reference sequence). There are 12 residues in the CDR3.

This clonotype was seen many times. The chain has TRBV20-1 and TRBJ2-2; 12 nucleotides agree with TRBD2. The CDR3 runs to 16 residues. Germline assignment: CDR1 DFQATT and CDR2 SNEGSKA (reference sequence). The trim removed 1 base at V and 1 base at J, leaving 1 base unmatched. The DNA for the CDR3 is TGCAGTGCTAGAGGACTAGCGGGGGAGAACACCGGGGAGCTGTTTTTT. This sequence encodes CSARGLAGENTGELFF.

This clonotype was detected ten times or more. CDR3 residues: CASSPQAGGNTEAFF. The CDR3 DNA is TGTGCCAGCTCACCACAGGCAGGGGGAAACACTGAAGCTTTCTTT. The chain employs TRBV18 and TRBJ1-1; 7 bases are shared with TRBD1. Germline trimming cut 1 base from V and 2 bases from J; bases unmatched to any gene: 4. The CDR3 runs to 15 residues. Germline CDR1 reads KGHSH; CDR2 reads LQKENI. Complete variable domain (other parts from reference TRBV18 and TRBJ1-1): NAGVMQNPRHLVRRRGQEARLRCSPMKGHSHVYWYRQLPEEGLKFMVYLQKENIIDESGMPKERFSAEFPKEGPSILRIQQVVRGDSAAYFCASSPQAGGNTEAFFGQGTRLTVV.

The table lists this clonotype with a few counts. This chain connects TRBV6-2 or TRBV6-3 to TRBJ2-7, with D possibly matching TRBD1 (6 bases). This CDR3 is 16 amino acids long. Germline V gives CDR1 MNHEY, CDR2 SVGEGT. The ends were cut back, 5 bases at V and 7 bases at J, with 24 bases in the middle. The CDR3 nucleotides read TGTGCCAGCAGTCACCCCTGGGACACCGGATTGGGGGAGCAGTACTTC. Its translation: CASSHPWDTGLGEQYF.

The sample holds many counts of this clonotype. The rearrangement uses TRBV6-5 and TRBJ2-5; 11 bases align to TRBD2. The CDR3 covers 18 residues. Germline CDR1 is MNHEY and CDR2 is SVGAGI. V shed 0 bases and J 0 bases; nucleotides not matched to a gene: 6. This CDR3 reads CASSYSIAGGPNQETQYF. DNA for the CDR3: TGTGCCAGCAGTTACTCGATAGCGGGGGGGCCTAACCAAGAGACCCAGTACTTC.

This clonotype has at least ten counts. The chain joins TRBV12-3 or TRBV12-4 to TRBJ1-2, with no clear D. The CDR3 runs to 14 residues. The V end was cut by 4 bases, the J end by 8 bases, with 17 bases between. The chain's CDR3 is CASSSTGSKRGYTF. CDR3 DNA: TGTGCCAGCAGTTCCACCGGGTCCAAAAGGGGCTACACCTTC.